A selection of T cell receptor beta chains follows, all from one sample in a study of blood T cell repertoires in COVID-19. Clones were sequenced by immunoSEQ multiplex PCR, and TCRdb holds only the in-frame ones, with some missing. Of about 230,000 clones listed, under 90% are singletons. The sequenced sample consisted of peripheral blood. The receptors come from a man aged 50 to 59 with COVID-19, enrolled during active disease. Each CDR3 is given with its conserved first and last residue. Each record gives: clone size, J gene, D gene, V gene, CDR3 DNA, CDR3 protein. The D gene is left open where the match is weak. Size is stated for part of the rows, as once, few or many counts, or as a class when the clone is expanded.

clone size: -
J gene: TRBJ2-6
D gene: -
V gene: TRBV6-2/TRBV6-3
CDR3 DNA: TGTGCCAGCAGCACAGGGTCTGGGGCCAACGTCCTGACTTTC
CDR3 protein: CASSTGSGANVLTF

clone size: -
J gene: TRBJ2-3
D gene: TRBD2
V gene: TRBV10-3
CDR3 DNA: TGTGCCATCAGTGAGGGCGCGGGGGGGCCTTTCGGGACAGATACGCAGTATTTT
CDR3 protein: CAISEGAGGPFGTDTQYF

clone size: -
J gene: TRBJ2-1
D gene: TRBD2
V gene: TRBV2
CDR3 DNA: TGTGCCAGCAGTGAAGTCGTAGCGGGAGGCTACAATGAGCAGTTCTTC
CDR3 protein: CASSEVVAGGYNEQFF

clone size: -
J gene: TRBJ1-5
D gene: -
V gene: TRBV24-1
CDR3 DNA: TGTGCCACCGCCGGTCGGGGGGTAAATCAGCCCCAGCATTTT
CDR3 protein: CATAGRGVNQPQHF

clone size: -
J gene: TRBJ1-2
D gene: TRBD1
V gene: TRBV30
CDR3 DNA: TGTGCCTGGAGCGCCAACAGGGGTATCACCTTC
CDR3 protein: CAWSANRGITF

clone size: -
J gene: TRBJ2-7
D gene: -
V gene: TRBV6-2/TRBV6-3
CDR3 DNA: TGTGCCAGCAGCCAACCTCAACTAGCCTACGAGCAGTACTTC
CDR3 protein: CASSQPQLAYEQYF

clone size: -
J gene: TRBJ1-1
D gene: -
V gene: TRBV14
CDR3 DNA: TGTGCCAGCAGCCTAAGGGCAGGGTCCTTTGAAGCTTTCTTT
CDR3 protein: CASSLRAGSFEAFF

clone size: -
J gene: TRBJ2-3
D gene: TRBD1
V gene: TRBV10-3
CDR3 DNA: TGTGCCATCAGTGGGGACCGGGGCAGGGGGCCCACAGATACGCAGTATTTT
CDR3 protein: CAISGDRGRGPTDTQYF

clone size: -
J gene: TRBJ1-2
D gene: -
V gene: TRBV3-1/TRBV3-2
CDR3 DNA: TGTGCCAGCAGCTCGCGGGGCCAACAACTCTATGGCTACACCTTC
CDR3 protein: CASSSRGQQLYGYTF

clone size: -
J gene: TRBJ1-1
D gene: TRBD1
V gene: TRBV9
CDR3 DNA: TGTGCCAGCAGCGTAGTTGGAGCAGGGGGGAGCACTGAAGCTTTCTTT
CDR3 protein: CASSVVGAGGSTEAFF

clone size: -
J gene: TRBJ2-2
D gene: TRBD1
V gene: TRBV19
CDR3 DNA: TGTGCCAGTAGTAGACGACAGGGGCGGTCCGGGGAGCTGTTTTTT
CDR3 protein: CASSRRQGRSGELFF

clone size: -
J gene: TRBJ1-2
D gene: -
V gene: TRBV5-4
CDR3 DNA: TGTGCCAGCAGCTATAGACAGGATAACTATGGCTACACCTTC
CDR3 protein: CASSYRQDNYGYTF

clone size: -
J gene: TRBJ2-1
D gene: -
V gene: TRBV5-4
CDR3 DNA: TGTGCCAGCAGCTTGGACAGGAATAGTGAGCAGTTCTTC
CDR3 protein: CASSLDRNSEQFF

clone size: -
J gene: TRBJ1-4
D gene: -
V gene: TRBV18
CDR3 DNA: TGTGCCAGCTCACCACCATCCACCCGGAATGAAAAACTGTTTTTT
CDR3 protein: CASSPPSTRNEKLFF

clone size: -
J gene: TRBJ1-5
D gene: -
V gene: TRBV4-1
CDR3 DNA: TGCGCCAGCAGCCCCTCGGGAGGGTTCGTGCAGCCCCAGCATTTT
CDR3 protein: CASSPSGGFVQPQHF

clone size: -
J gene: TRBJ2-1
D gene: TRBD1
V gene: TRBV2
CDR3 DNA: TGTGCCAGCGAGGGACAGGGGGCCTACAATGAGCAGTTCTTC
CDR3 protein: CASEGQGAYNEQFF

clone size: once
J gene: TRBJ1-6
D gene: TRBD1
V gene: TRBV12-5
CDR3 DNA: TGTGCTAGTGGTCTTAGGGACAGGGGATTGGGAAGCTCCTATAATTCACCCCTCCACTTT
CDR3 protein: CASGLRDRGLGSSYNSPLHF

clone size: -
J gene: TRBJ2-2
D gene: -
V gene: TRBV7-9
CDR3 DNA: TGTGCCAGCAGCTTAGACGGAGGGGGGGACACCGGGGAGCTGTTTTTT
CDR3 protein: CASSLDGGGDTGELFF

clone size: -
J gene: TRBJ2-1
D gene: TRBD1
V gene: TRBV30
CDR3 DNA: TGTGCCTGGACCCGACAGGGCGGCTACAATGAGCAGTTCTTC
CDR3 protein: CAWTRQGGYNEQFF

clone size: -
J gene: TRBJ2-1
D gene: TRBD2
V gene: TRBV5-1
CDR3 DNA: TGCGCCAGCAGCTTGGGGGGACTAGCGGGATCGAGCTCCTACAATGAGCAGTTCTTC
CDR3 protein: CASSLGGLAGSSSYNEQFF

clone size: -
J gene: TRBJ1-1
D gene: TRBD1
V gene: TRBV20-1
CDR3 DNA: TGCAGTGCTAGTACGGGACAGGGGTTGCGGGCTTTCTTT
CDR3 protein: CSASTGQGLRAFF

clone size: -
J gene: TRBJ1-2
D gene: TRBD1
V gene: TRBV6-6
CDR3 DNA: TGTGCCAGCAGCCTTACGACCGGGACAGCCTATGGCTACACCTTC
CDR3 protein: CASSLTTGTAYGYTF

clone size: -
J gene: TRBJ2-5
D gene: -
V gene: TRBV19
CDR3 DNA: TGTGCCAGTAGTATTGTCAGAGGGGAGACCCAGTACTTC
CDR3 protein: CASSIVRGETQYF

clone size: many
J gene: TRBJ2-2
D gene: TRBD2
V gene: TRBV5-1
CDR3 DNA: TGCGCCAGCAGCTTGTGGGCTAGCGGGGGCCTGAACACCGGGGAGCTGTTTTTT
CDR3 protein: CASSLWASGGLNTGELFF

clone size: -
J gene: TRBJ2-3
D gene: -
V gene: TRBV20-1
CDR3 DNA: TGCAGTGCTAGAGTAGCGGATACGCAGTATTTT
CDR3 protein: CSARVADTQYF

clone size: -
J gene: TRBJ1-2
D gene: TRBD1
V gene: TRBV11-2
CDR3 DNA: TGTGCCAGCAGCTTAGATACGACAGGGCCTCGGTCTGGCTACACCTTC
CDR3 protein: CASSLDTTGPRSGYTF

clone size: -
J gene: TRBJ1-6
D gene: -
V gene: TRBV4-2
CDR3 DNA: TGTGCCAGCAGCCGGGACTTTCTGAGCTCCTATAATTCACCCCTCCACTTT
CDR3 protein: CASSRDFLSSYNSPLHF

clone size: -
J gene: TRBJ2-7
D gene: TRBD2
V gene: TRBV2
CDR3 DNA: TGTGCCACCACTAGCGGGTACCCCTACGAGCAGTACTTC
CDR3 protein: CATTSGYPYEQYF

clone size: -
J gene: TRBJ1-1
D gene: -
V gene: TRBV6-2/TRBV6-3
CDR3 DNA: TGTGCCAGCAGTTATGAGTCGAGGACTGAAGCTTTCTTT
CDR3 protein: CASSYESRTEAFF

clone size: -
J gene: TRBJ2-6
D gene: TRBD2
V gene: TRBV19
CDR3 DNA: TGTGCCAGTAGTTCTCGGGACTTCGTAGCGGGAGTGCTCGGGGCCAACGTCCTGACTTTC
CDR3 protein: CASSSRDFVAGVLGANVLTF

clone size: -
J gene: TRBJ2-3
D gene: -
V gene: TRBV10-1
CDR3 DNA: TGCGCCAGCAGTGAGTCGAGGGGGACAGATACGCAGTATTTT
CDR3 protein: CASSESRGTDTQYF

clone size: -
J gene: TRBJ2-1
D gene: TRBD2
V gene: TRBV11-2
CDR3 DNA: TGTGCCAGCAGCTTACGGGGCGAGGCTAGCGGGTACAATGAGCAGTTCTTC
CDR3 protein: CASSLRGEASGYNEQFF

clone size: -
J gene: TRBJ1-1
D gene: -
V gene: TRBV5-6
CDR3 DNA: TGTGCCAGCAGCTTGACGGGGGTGAACACTGAAGCTTTCTTT
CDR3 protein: CASSLTGVNTEAFF

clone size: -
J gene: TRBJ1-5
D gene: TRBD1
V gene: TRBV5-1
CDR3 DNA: TGCGCCAGCAGCTTGGAGGGGGCGGGGAACAATCAGCCCCAGCATTTT
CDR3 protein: CASSLEGAGNNQPQHF

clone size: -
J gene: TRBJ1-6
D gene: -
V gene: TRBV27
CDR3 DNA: TGTGCCAGCAGTTTGGCCAGATCATATAATTCACCCCTCCACTTT
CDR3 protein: CASSLARSYNSPLHF

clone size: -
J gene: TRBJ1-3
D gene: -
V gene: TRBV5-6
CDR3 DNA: TGTGCCAGCAGCTTGGGAACAACCAATTCTGGAAACACCATATATTTT
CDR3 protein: CASSLGTTNSGNTIYF

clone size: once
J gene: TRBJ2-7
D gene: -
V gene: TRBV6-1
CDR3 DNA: TGTGCCAGCAGTGAAGGGGCTAGTCAGGGCGAGCAGTACTTC
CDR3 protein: CASSEGASQGEQYF

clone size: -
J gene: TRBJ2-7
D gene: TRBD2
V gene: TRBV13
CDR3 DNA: TGTGCCAGCAGCGCCCGGGGACTAGCGGGACGCAACGAGCAGTACTTC
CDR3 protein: CASSARGLAGRNEQYF

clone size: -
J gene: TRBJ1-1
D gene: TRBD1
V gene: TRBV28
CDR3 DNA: TGTGCCAGCAGTTCCACGACAGGGTTGGGCACTGAAGCTTTCTTT
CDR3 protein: CASSSTTGLGTEAFF

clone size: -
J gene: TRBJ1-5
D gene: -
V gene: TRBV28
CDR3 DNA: TGTGCCAGCAGCGCGGGTCAATGGGGCAATCAGCCCCAGCATTTT
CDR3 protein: CASSAGQWGNQPQHF

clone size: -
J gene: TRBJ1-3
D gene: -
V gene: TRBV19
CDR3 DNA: TGTGCCAGTAGTATTGGGGCCCCGGCTGGAAACACCATATATTTT
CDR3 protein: CASSIGAPAGNTIYF

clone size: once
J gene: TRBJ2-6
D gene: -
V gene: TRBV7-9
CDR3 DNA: TGTGCCAGCAGCCAGGCGATCCCTGGGGCCAACGTCCTGACTTTC
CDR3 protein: CASSQAIPGANVLTF

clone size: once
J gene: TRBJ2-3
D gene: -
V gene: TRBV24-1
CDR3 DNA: TGTGCCACCAGTGATCCCCGAAGTCGGGTTTTTTCAGATACGCAGTATTTT
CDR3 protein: CATSDPRSRVFSDTQYF

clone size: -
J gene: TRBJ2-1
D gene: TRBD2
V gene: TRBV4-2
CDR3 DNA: TGTGCCAGCAGCCAAGCGGGACTAGCGGGAGGCAATGAGCAGTTCTTC
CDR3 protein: CASSQAGLAGGNEQFF

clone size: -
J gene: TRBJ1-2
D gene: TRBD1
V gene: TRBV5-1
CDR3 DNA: TGCGCCAGCAGCCCGCAGACAGGGCAGCACTATGGCTACACCTTC
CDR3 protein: CASSPQTGQHYGYTF

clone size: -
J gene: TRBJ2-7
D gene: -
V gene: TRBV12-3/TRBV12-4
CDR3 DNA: TGTGCCAGCAGTAGCAATTACGAGCAGTACTTC
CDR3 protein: CASSSNYEQYF

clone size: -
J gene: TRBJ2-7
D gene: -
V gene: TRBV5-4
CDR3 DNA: TGTGCCAGCAGCTTGGACAGTGGAATCTCCTACGAGCAGTACTTC
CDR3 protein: CASSLDSGISYEQYF

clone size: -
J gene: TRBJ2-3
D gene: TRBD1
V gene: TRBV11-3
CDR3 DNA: TGTGCCAGCAGCCGAGGGGGACAGGGCACAGATACGCAGTATTTT
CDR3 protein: CASSRGGQGTDTQYF